Listed below are T cell receptor beta chains from one sample, sequenced in a study of blood T cell repertoires in COVID-19. Here immunoSEQ multiplex PCR was the method, and the copy in TCRdb shows in-frame clones only, minus some. The sample consists of a few hundred thousand clones, 86% of them appearing once. The sequenced sample consisted of peripheral blood. These receptors were taken from a woman between 45 and 65 years old with acute or convalescent COVID-19. The CDR3 runs from the conserved cysteine through the conserved F or W. The D gene is left open where the match is weak. Clone size is not always given. Where it is, it says once, few, many or a class for expanded clones.

size,D,J,V,DNA,CDR3
NA,NA,TRBJ2-7,TRBV2,TGTGCCAGCAGTTACCGGGGCTACGAGCAGTACTTC,CASSYRGYEQYF
NA,NA,TRBJ2-3,TRBV28,TGTGCCAGCAGGAGTAGCGAGGATACGCAGTATTTT,CASRSSEDTQYF
once,TRBD1,TRBJ2-1,TRBV19,TGTGCCAGCAGACAGGGCTCCTACAATGAGCAGTTCTTC,CASRQGSYNEQFF
NA,TRBD1,TRBJ1-2,TRBV2,TGTGCCAGCAGATTAGACAGGGACTATGGCTACACCTTC,CASRLDRDYGYTF
NA,NA,TRBJ2-7,TRBV19,TGTGCCAGTAGTATAGTTTGGGACGGGAGATACGAGCAGTACTTC,CASSIVWDGRYEQYF
NA,NA,TRBJ2-2,TRBV7-3,TGTGCCAGCAGCCCAATTGGCAGAAAGAACACCGGGGAGCTGTTTTTT,CASSPIGRKNTGELFF
NA,NA,TRBJ2-7,TRBV6-5,TGTGCCAGCAGCACAGGGTCGGTCAGGGACGAGCAGTACTTC,CASSTGSVRDEQYF
NA,NA,TRBJ2-1,TRBV6-5,TGTGCCAGCAGTCCCCTTACGACTCAGTACAATGAGCAGTTCTTC,CASSPLTTQYNEQFF
few,NA,TRBJ2-1,TRBV30,TGTGCCTCCGCGGACGGGGGGCGTAGTGAGCAGTTCTTC,CASADGGRSEQFF
NA,NA,TRBJ2-7,TRBV3-1/TRBV3-2,TGTGCCAGCAGCCAGACAGTCTACGAGCAGTACTTC,CASSQTVYEQYF
NA,NA,TRBJ1-2,TRBV12-3/TRBV12-4,TGTGCCAGCAGGAGCAGGGCCTATGGCTACACCTTC,CASRSRAYGYTF
NA,TRBD1,TRBJ2-7,TRBV6-1,TGTGCCAGCAGTGAACCGGGACAGACTGAAGAGCAGTACTTC,CASSEPGQTEEQYF
NA,NA,TRBJ1-2,TRBV28,TGTGCCAGCAGTCCCTCTAACTATGGCTACACCTTC,CASSPSNYGYTF
NA,NA,TRBJ1-4,TRBV3-1/TRBV3-2,TGTGCCAGCAGCCACCATCCGACAGGATCAAATGAAAAACTGTTTTTT,CASSHHPTGSNEKLFF
NA,TRBD2,TRBJ2-3,TRBV20-1,TGCAGTGCTAGTCGCGGGAGGGCCTCAGATACGCAGTATTTT,CSASRGRASDTQYF
NA,NA,TRBJ1-1,TRBV30,TGTGCCTGGAGTGTACAGACACTTGAAGCTTTCTTT,CAWSVQTLEAFF
NA,TRBD2,TRBJ2-7,TRBV10-3,TGTGCCATGGCTCGGGGGGTGGAGGACTCCTACGAGCAGTACTTC,CAMARGVEDSYEQYF
NA,NA,TRBJ1-5,TRBV3-1/TRBV3-2,TGTGCCAGCAGCCAAGATGCGTCAAGCAATCAGCCCCAGCATTTT,CASSQDASSNQPQHF
NA,TRBD1,TRBJ2-1,TRBV7-7,TGTGCTAGCAGCTTAGGACAGGGCGGCGATTCGGGGAGTGAGCAGTTCTTC,CASSLGQGGDSGSEQFF
NA,TRBD1,TRBJ1-1,TRBV15,TGTGCCACCAGACCGACAGGGTTTAACACTGAAGCTTTCTTT,CATRPTGFNTEAFF
NA,NA,TRBJ1-4,TRBV2,TGTGCCAGCAGTCCGACGACAGGCGTTTTTGAAAAACTGTTTTTT,CASSPTTGVFEKLFF
NA,TRBD1,TRBJ1-3,TRBV28,TGTGCCAGCAGAGAGACAGGGGACTTGCCTGGAAACACCATATATTTT,CASRETGDLPGNTIYF
NA,TRBD2,TRBJ2-3,TRBV6-4,TGTGCCAGCAGTGAAGGCGGGAGGGCCGTAGATACGCAGTATTTT,CASSEGGRAVDTQYF
NA,NA,TRBJ1-1,TRBV6-5,TGTGCCAGCAGCCGGGACATGAACACTGAAGCTTTCTTT,CASSRDMNTEAFF
few,NA,TRBJ2-5,TRBV2,TGTGCCAGCAGCCAGCGGAGTATCCAAGAGACCCAGTACTTC,CASSQRSIQETQYF